This T cell receptor beta chain was obtained from a study of cytomegalovirus exposure and HLA in healthy donors. PCR employed 60 Vbeta and 13 Jbeta primers. Method: immunoSEQ multiplex PCR; TCRdb's copy keeps in-frame clones and lacks some. Here the sample spans about 120,000 clones, roughly 80% being singletons. Study-level points and caveats: When analyzed later, a missense DCLRE1C variant was found to be linked to TCR beta V- and J-gene trimming. As a later analysis revealed, the rate of TCR association differed by HLA locus, with DRB1 most and HLA-C fewest. A highly shared variant cluster was judged a likely technical artifact.

Worth noting for this clone: Its antigen is not known.

V gave up 0 bases and J gave up 2 bases; unmatched junction bases: 2. The CDR3 extends over 15 amino acids. Germline values: CDR1 MNHNS, CDR2 SASEGT. V is TRBV6-1 and J is TRBJ2-7; TRBD1 matches 9 bases. The source of this sequence is a man aged 55 to 70 in good health and CMV-seropositive. The sample taken for sequencing was PBMCs. This CDR3 reads CASSEAGTGPYEQYF. CDR3 nucleotide sequence: TGTGCCAGCAGTGAAGCTGGGACAGGGCCCTACGAGCAGTACTTC.